These T cell receptor beta chains were read from a single sample in a study of T-cell memory formation after mild COVID-19. TCRdb re-derived calls from the 5' RACE reads in MiXCR, one entry per CDR3 protein. The sample contains 450,000 or so distinct CDR3 sequences, around 19% of which appear only once. The sequenced sample consisted of PBMCs or a T cell subset sorted from them (not recorded which). The receptors were gathered from an adult woman who had mild COVID-19 (a few samples of this study predate the infection). Cell type and time point are not known. Both conserved end residues are part of each CDR3. D genes are given only for firm matches. Clone size is stated in some rows and not others, as once, few, many or a class when expanded.

v_gene	abundance	d_gene	j_gene	CDR3nt	CDR3aa
TRBV20-1	.	.	TRBJ2-3	TGCAGTGCTAGAGAAATAGCCCGGCCAGATACGCAGTATTTT	CSAREIARPDTQYF
TRBV27	.	.	TRBJ1-5	TGTGCCAGCAGTTCGGGCGGGGGCCGGAGGAATCAGCCCCAGCATTTT	CASSSGGGRRNQPQHF
TRBV20-1	.	TRBD2	TRBJ2-1	TGCAGTGCTAGAGATCTAGCGGTAAAATACAATGAGCAGTTCTTC	CSARDLAVKYNEQFF
TRBV27	few	.	TRBJ2-6	TGTGCCAGCAAAATTGCTGGGGCCAACGTCCTGACTTTC	CASKIAGANVLTF
TRBV6-5	.	.	TRBJ2-2	TGTTCCAGCAGCCGCCAGCGGACCGGGGAGCTGTTTTTT	CSSSRQRTGELFF
TRBV6-6	.	.	TRBJ1-4	TGTGCCAGCAGTTACTCACAGACAACAAATGAAAAACTGTTTTTT	CASSYSQTTNEKLFF
TRBV12-3/TRBV12-4	few	TRBD1	TRBJ1-4	TGTGCCAGCACCCGGGGACAGGGAAATGAAAAACTGTTTTTT	CASTRGQGNEKLFF
TRBV7-6	few	.	TRBJ2-7	TGTGCCAGCAGCGACTACTACGAGCAGTACTTC	CASSDYYEQYF
TRBV7-2	few	.	TRBJ2-7	TGTGCCAGCAGCTTACAGTCCAGCGATCCCTACGAGCAGTACTTC	CASSLQSSDPYEQYF
TRBV4-1	.	.	TRBJ1-3	TGCGCCAGCAGCCAAGATCGTGGAGCTGGAAACACCATATATTTT	CASSQDRGAGNTIYF
TRBV12-3/TRBV12-4	.	.	TRBJ2-3	TGTGCCAGCAGTTTAGTAAGTCATCTGTGGGATACGCAGTATTTT	CASSLVSHLWDTQYF
TRBV7-9	few	.	TRBJ2-1	TGTGCCAGCAGCTTAGCCCGAATTGAGTTCTTC	CASSLARIEFF
TRBV11-3	.	.	TRBJ2-1	TGTGCCAGCAGCTTAGAGGGCAAATTGGGGTTAAGCTCCTACAATGAGCAGTTCTTC	CASSLEGKLGLSSYNEQFF
TRBV12-3/TRBV12-4	.	TRBD2	TRBJ2-3	TGTGCCAGCAGACCGCTTACGGGGGGGGCCGGAGATACGCAGTATTTT	CASRPLTGGAGDTQYF
TRBV11-2	.	.	TRBJ2-7	TGTGCCAGCAGCTTAGAGCGGGGCTACGAGCAGTACTTC	CASSLERGYEQYF
TRBV5-5	.	.	TRBJ2-5	TGTGCCAGCAGCTTGGGGGTGGGCGGTCAAGAGACCCAGTACTTC	CASSLGVGGQETQYF
TRBV12-3/TRBV12-4	.	.	TRBJ2-7	TGTGCCAGCAGCCGCCCTGCGGGGACAGCCTACGAGCAGTACTTC	CASSRPAGTAYEQYF
TRBV7-2	few	TRBD2	TRBJ2-5	TGTGCCAGCAGCTTAGGGGGACTAGCGGGGATACGAGAGACCCAGTACTTC	CASSLGGLAGIRETQYF
TRBV12-3/TRBV12-4	many	TRBD1	TRBJ2-7	TGTGCCAGCAGTAGCCCCCGGACAGGGGACCTCAACGAGCAGTACTTC	CASSSPRTGDLNEQYF
TRBV2	once	TRBD1	TRBJ2-5	TGTGCCAGCAGCCCTGGGACAGGGTCCCAAGAGACCCAGTACTTC	CASSPGTGSQETQYF
TRBV6-5	many	.	TRBJ1-1	TGTGCCAGCAGGCGGGACATTTGGAACACTGAAGCTTTCTTT	CASRRDIWNTEAFF
TRBV7-9	.	.	TRBJ2-1	TGTGCCAGCAGGGGGGCCAGGTCTGAGACTAGCAACAATGAGCAGTTCTTC	CASRGARSETSNNEQFF
TRBV7-3	.	TRBD2	TRBJ2-7	TGTGCCAGCAGTCTAGCGGGGGGGCCGACCTACGAGCAGTACTTC	CASSLAGGPTYEQYF
TRBV9	.	.	TRBJ2-1	TGTGCCAGCAGCGTAAGCAATGAGCAGTTCTTC	CASSVSNEQFF
TRBV10-3	few	TRBD2	TRBJ2-7	TGTGCCATCAGTGCGGGAGGAGGCTACGAGCAGTACTTC	CAISAGGGYEQYF
TRBV20-1	.	TRBD2	TRBJ2-1	TGCAGTGCCAGACCCGGACTAGCGGGGTCCCGGGAGCAGTTCTTC	CSARPGLAGSREQFF
TRBV7-8	.	.	TRBJ1-6	TGTGCCAGCAGCTTAGGTACGGAGTCGTCCTATAATTCACCCCTCCACTTT	CASSLGTESSYNSPLHF
TRBV6-5	.	.	TRBJ1-5	TGTGCCAGCAGTCAGGGGTACGGTCAGCCCCAGCATTTT	CASSQGYGQPQHF
TRBV2	.	.	TRBJ1-1	TGTGCCAGCAGTGAACCGGGCTGGAACACTGAAGCTTTCTTT	CASSEPGWNTEAFF
TRBV7-8	few	TRBD1	TRBJ2-7	TGTGCCAGCAGCTTCTCGGGGACAGGAGACTACGAGCAGTACTTC	CASSFSGTGDYEQYF
TRBV7-8	.	.	TRBJ2-1	TGTGCCAGCAGCCCCCGCAGGGGATCCTACAATGAGCAGTTCTTC	CASSPRRGSYNEQFF
TRBV5-1	few	.	TRBJ2-3	TGCGCCAGCACCTCGGCTGGTCAGAGCACAGATACGCAGTATTTT	CASTSAGQSTDTQYF
TRBV5-1	many	TRBD1	TRBJ2-1	TGCGCCAGCAGCCTTGGGACAGGGACATACAATGAGCAGTTCTTC	CASSLGTGTYNEQFF